Sequencing of this T cell receptor beta chain was carried out in a study of cytomegalovirus exposure and HLA in healthy donors. Study context: About 85 million unique TCRs from HLA-typed donors were held in an early release of data.

CDR1 and CDR2 from the germline V gene are MNHNS and SASEGT. With 7 bases removed from V and 2 bases from J, the gap between germline ends came to 6 bases. The CDR3 extends over 12 amino acids. Study observations and caveats: Being indistinguishable, some V segments were excluded, TRBV6-2 and TRBV6-3 among them.

PCR used 60 Vbeta primers and 13 Jbeta primers. TCRdb's table, derived via immunoSEQ multiplex PCR, lists solely in-frame clones and lacks some. The table counts about 160,000 clones; 2.1% lies in the top ten. As to this clone: Its antigen is not known.

Sequencing input: PBMCs. The V call is TRBV6-1, the J call TRBJ2-1; D remains unclear. This TCR came from a young man in good health and CMV-seronegative. In DNA form, the CDR3 reads TGTGCCAGCATCAGGACCTACAATGAGCAGTTCTTC. It codes for CASIRTYNEQFF.